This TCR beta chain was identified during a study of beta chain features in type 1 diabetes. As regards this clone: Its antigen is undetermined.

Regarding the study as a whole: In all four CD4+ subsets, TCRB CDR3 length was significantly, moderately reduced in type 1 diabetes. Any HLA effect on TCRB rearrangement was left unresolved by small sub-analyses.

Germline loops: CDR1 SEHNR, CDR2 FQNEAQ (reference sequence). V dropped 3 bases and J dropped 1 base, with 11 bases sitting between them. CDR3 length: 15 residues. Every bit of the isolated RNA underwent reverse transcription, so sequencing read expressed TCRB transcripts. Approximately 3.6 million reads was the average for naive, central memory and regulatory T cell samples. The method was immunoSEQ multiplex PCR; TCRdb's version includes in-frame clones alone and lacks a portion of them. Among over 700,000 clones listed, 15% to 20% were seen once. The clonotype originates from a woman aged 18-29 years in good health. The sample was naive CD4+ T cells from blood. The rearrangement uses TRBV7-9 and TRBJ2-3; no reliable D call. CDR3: CASSFPLGRTDTQYF. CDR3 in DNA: TGTGCCAGCAGCTTCCCACTTGGCCGCACAGATACGCAGTATTTT.